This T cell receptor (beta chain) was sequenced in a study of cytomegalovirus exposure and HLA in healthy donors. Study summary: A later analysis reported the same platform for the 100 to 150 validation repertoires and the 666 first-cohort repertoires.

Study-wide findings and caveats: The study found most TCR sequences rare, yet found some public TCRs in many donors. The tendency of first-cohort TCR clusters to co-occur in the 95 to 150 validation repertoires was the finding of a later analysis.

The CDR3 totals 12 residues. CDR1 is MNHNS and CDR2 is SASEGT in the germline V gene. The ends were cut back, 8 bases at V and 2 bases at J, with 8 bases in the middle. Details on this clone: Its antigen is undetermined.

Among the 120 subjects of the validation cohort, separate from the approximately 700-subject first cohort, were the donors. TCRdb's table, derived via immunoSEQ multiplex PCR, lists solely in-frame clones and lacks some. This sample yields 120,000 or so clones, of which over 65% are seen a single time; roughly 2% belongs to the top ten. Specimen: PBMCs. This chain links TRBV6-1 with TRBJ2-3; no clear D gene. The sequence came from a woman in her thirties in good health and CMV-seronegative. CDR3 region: CASQEFTDTQYF. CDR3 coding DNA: TGTGCCAGCCAGGAATTCACAGATACGCAGTATTTT.